This entry lists 21 T cell receptor beta chains sequenced from one sample in a study of breast tumors, draining lymph nodes, adjacent tissues. Breast cancer patients provided tissue from their axillary draining lymph nodes. Each CDR3 protein gets one entry after TCRdb re-called the multiplex PCR reads with MiXCR. The sample records 200,000 to 250,000 distinct CDR3 sequences, 30% to 35% being singletons. Sequencing was performed on axillary lymph node tissue. All receptors derive from a female donor with breast cancer. Some clones in this sample may be carry-over from other donors' samples.

This clonotype appeared a single time. Lacking the conserved final phenylalanine or tryptophan, this CDR3 likely reflects a read error. This chain uses TRBV6-1 with TRBJ1-2, with 8 bases aligning to TRBD1. V gave up 1 base and J gave up 2 bases; unmatched junction bases: 6. This CDR3 has 16 residues. Germline CDR1 reads MNHNS; CDR2 reads SASEGT. Written as DNA, the CDR3 is TGTGCCAGCAGTGAAGGGGCCCGGACAGGGAACTATGGCTACACCCTC. Translated: CASSEGARTGNYGYTL.

At least ten counts were recorded for this clonotype. The V call is TRBV12-3 or TRBV12-4, the J call TRBJ2-5; TRBD2 matches 7 bases. Trimming removed 7 bases from V and 2 bases from J; junction bases left unmatched: 7. The CDR3 consists of 14 residues. The CDR3 DNA reads TGTGCCAGCAACCCCGCGGGGGAACAAGAGACCCAGTACTTC. Translation gives CASNPAGEQETQYF.

This clonotype was seen many times. The rearrangement uses TRBV24-1 and TRBJ2-3; the D is unclear. The V end was cut by 3 bases, the J end by 2 bases, with 11 bases between. The germline V gene encodes CDR1 KGHDR and CDR2 SFDVKD. CDR3 length: 15 amino acids. The CDR3 here is CATSDLGDLTDTQYF. CDR3 coding DNA: TGTGCCACCAGTGATCTAGGAGATCTCACAGATACGCAGTATTTT.

This clonotype was recorded at least ten times. The chain uses TRBV18 and TRBJ2-7; 11 nucleotides match TRBD2. V shed 3 bases and J 6 bases; nucleotides not matched to a gene: 7. This CDR3 contains 15 residues. Germline V gives CDR1 KGHSH, CDR2 LQKENI. CDR3 in amino acids: CASSPDSGRGLEQYF. The CDR3 nucleotides are TGTGCCAGCTCACCGGATAGCGGGAGGGGGCTCGAGCAGTACTTC.

This clonotype occurred many times. This chain connects TRBV19 to TRBJ2-3; TRBD1 is a possible D gene (6 bases). CDR3 size: 14 residues. CDR1 is LNHDA and CDR2 is SQIVND in the germline V gene (reference sequence). Trimming stripped 3 bases from V and 0 bases from J, with 7 bases between. The CDR3: CASSMRGSTDTQYF. In nucleotides, the CDR3 is TGTGCCAGTAGTATGAGGGGGAGCACAGATACGCAGTATTTT. Complete variable domain (other parts from reference TRBV19 and TRBJ2-3): DGGITQSPKYLFRKEGQNVTLSCEQNLNHDAMYWYRQDPGQGLRLIYYSQIVNDFQKGDIAEGYSVSREKKESFPLTVTSAQKNPTAFYLCASSMRGSTDTQYFGPGTRLTVL.

The J gene is TRBJ1-4, the V gene TRBV2; tentative D call: TRBD1 (6 bases). Trimming shortened V by 4 bases and J by 6 bases, and 15 bases separated the two germline ends. The germline gives CDR1 SNHLY, CDR2 FYNNEI. This CDR3 is 15 amino acids long. CDR3 sequence: CASSAGGPGDEKLFF. CDR3 nucleotide sequence: TGTGCCAGCAGTGCTGGGGGGCCAGGGGATGAAAAACTGTTTTTT.

In its sample, this clonotype was seen many times. V gene TRBV19 combines with J gene TRBJ2-7, with 7 bases that match TRBD2. CDR1 and CDR2 from the germline V gene are LNHDA and SQIVND (reference sequence). The CDR3 contains 14 residues. V was clipped by 8 bases and J by 1 base; unmatched bases: 8. CDR3 loop: CASRLAHVSYEQYF. In DNA form, the CDR3 reads TGTGCCAGTCGACTAGCTCACGTATCCTACGAGCAGTACTTC.

Ten or more counts support this clonotype. V is TRBV24-1 and J is TRBJ2-5; 9 bases align to TRBD1. Germline values: CDR1 KGHDR, CDR2 SFDVKD. The CDR3 is 11 amino acids. V gave up 10 bases and J gave up 5 bases; unmatched junction bases: 1. CDR3 sequence reads: CATGQGETQYF. In nucleotides, the CDR3 is TGTGCCACTGGACAGGGGGAGACCCAGTACTTC.

The chain links TRBV7-2 to TRBJ2-3, with TRBD2 matching 9 bases. There are 17 residues in the CDR3. V shed 5 bases and J 2 bases; nucleotides not matched to a gene: 11. CDR1 and CDR2 (germline): SGHTA, FQGNSA. As DNA, the CDR3 is TGTGCCAGCAGCCCCTTCTACGGGACTAGCCTCACAGATACGCAGTATTTT. Protein sequence: CASSPFYGTSLTDTQYF.

As concerns this clonotype: Being one base from a much bigger clone, this may be a read error. This chain links TRBV7-8 with TRBJ2-7; D perhaps matches TRBD1 (6 bases). This CDR3 region has 15 residues. Germline V CDR1 and CDR2: SGHVS, FQNEAQ. The V end lost 5 bases, the J end lost 7 bases, and 21 bases lay between the germline ends. CDR3: CASSPPPRAQGEQYF. The CDR3 nucleotides are TGTGCCAGCAGCCCCCCCCCCAGGGCTCAGGGGGAGCAGTACTTC.

The chain joins TRBV5-1 to TRBJ2-4; D is undetermined. The CDR3 spans 14 residues. Germline CDR1 SGHRS, CDR2 YFSETQ. The V end was cut by 0 bases, the J end by 1 base, with 5 bases between. DNA for the CDR3: TGCGCCAGCAGCTTGGGCAGTGCCAAAAACATTCAGTACTTC. Its protein product is CASSLGSAKNIQYF.

This clonotype was found many times. The chain combines TRBV5-1 with TRBJ1-5, with D perhaps matching TRBD1 (5 bases). V was pared by 0 bases and J by 1 base, with 17 bases between. The CDR3 runs to 18 residues. Per germline, CDR1 SGHRS and CDR2 YFSETQ. CDR3 in amino acids: CASSLGGVGGVSNQPQHF. Written as DNA, the CDR3 is TGCGCCAGCAGCTTGGGAGGTGTGGGGGGTGTGAGCAATCAGCCCCAGCATTTT.

This clonotype was detected many times. The chain employs TRBV3-1 and TRBJ2-5; the D is unclear. The CDR3 runs 15 residues. Germline V gene sequence: CDR1 LGHDT, CDR2 YNNKEL (reference sequence). V gave up 0 bases and J gave up 7 bases, with 15 bases separating them. The CDR3 loop reads CASSQEFDPTWTQYF. The CDR3 nucleotides read TGTGCCAGCAGCCAAGAATTCGATCCAACGTGGACCCAGTACTTC.

Many counts were recorded for this clonotype. V gene TRBV24-1 combines with J gene TRBJ2-1; D ambiguous. Germline values: CDR1 KGHDR, CDR2 SFDVKD. Deletions cut 9 bases from V and 4 bases from J, with 12 bases between. The CDR3 is made up of 13 amino acids. The CDR3 coding sequence is TGTGCCACCTCCCCAGGCCCATACAATGAGCAGTTCTTC. The encoded protein is CATSPGPYNEQFF.

About this clonotype: The CDR3 does not end in the conserved phenylalanine or tryptophan, so this is likely a read error. The chain joins TRBV2 to TRBJ1-3; D gene uncertain. Trimming took 6 bases from V and 0 from J, leaving 12 bases between them. The length of the CDR3 is 15 residues. CDR1 SNHLY and CDR2 FYNNEI come from the germline V gene. CDR3: CASSLRTSSGNTIYA. The CDR3 region has the DNA TGTGCCAGCAGCCTCCGGACGAGCTCTGGAAACACCATATATGCT.

A word on this clonotype: This may stem from a read error, because a much larger clone lies one nucleotide away. The rearrangement links TRBV11-3 to TRBJ1-2, with D possibly being TRBD1 (6 bases). CDR3 length equals 13 residues. Germline V CDR1 and CDR2: SGHNT, YENEEA. V dropped 5 bases and J dropped 13 bases, with 20 bases sitting between them. For the CDR3, the DNA is TGTGCCAGCAGCCTCACAGGGTTAAGGGACTGCACCTTC. Encoded protein: CASSLTGLRDCTF.

V and J are TRBV5-1 and TRBJ2-7; D is unclear. V lost 0 bases and J lost 7, with 14 bases in between. This CDR3 comprises 14 residues. CDR1 SGHRS and CDR2 YFSETQ come from the germline V gene. In DNA, the CDR3 is TGCGCCAGCAGCTTGGTTGGCGTCACCGGGGAGCAGTACTTC. It codes for CASSLVGVTGEQYF.

This clonotype was observed at least ten times. The V gene is TRBV19, the J gene TRBJ2-7, with 8 bases matching TRBD1. The CDR3 is 15 amino acids. V shed 5 bases, J shed 3 bases, and the junction held 9 bases outside the gene matches. In germline, CDR1 is LNHDA, CDR2 SQIVND (reference sequence). The CDR3 DNA follows: TGTGCCAGTAGTCTCGGACAGGGTGGATTCTACGAGCAGTACTTC. Its protein is CASSLGQGGFYEQYF.

This clonotype appeared many times. The chain recombines TRBV7-2 with TRBJ1-6; unclear D gene. Germline V CDR1 and CDR2: SGHTA, FQGNSA. The CDR3 covers 13 residues. Trimming took off 5 bases at V and 9 bases at J, with 11 bases between the two ends. CDR3 residues: CASSPKIGSPLHF. CDR3 sequence (DNA): TGTGCCAGCAGCCCGAAGATCGGTTCACCCCTCCACTTT.

Details on this clonotype: A much bigger clone sits one base away, suggesting this may be a read error. The V gene is TRBV20-1, the J gene TRBJ2-7; 9 bases are shared with TRBD1. Germline CDR1 and CDR2: DFQATT and SNEGSKA (reference sequence). The J segment lost 5 bases and the V segment lost 4 bases, leaving 6 bases of the junction unmatched. CDR3 length equals 13 residues. The CDR3 DNA reads as TGCAGTGCTACCCGGGACAGGGTTAACGAGCAGTACTTC. Amino acids: CSATRDRVNEQYF.

This clonotype has ten or more counts. Possible read error: a much larger clone is one base away. V and J are TRBV7-8 and TRBJ2-5, with D perhaps TRBD2 (6 bases). The germline CDR1 and CDR2 sequences are SGHVS and FQNEAQ. The CDR3 is 15 residues long. The CDR3 coding sequence is TGTGCCAGCAGCGCCCTTAGAAGAGGTCGGGAGACCCAGCACTTC. Protein product: CASSALRRGRETQHF.